These 25 T cell receptor beta chains originate from one sample sequenced in a study of T cell repertoires in ileal Crohn's disease (dated by TCRdb to the late 2010s). Library generation was performed with the immunoSEQ multiplex PCR assay. TCRdb retrieved this table from immuneACCESS and kept in-frame rearrangements only. Not all clones are present; in checked studies, unresolved V genes account for under half, and no reason is known for the remainder. For this sample the table gives some 8,200 clones, of which roughly 95% were detected only once. The ten largest account for roughly 0.2% of the sample. The sample consisted of ileal tissue. The origin of the receptors is an adult with Crohn's disease.

This chain links TRBV7-2 with TRBJ2-1, with TRBD2 matching over 9 bases. CDR3 length: 17 amino acids. Germline CDR1 reads SGHTA; CDR2 reads FQGNSA. V lost 2 bases to trimming and J lost 0 bases; unmatched junction nucleotides: 5. CDR3 nucleotides: TGTGCCAGCAGCTTAAGGAGCGGGGGGAGCTCCTACAATGAGCAGTTCTTC. Protein sequence: CASSLRSGGSSYNEQFF.

A single count supports this clone. This chain links TRBV10-3 with TRBJ2-1; D remains unclear. V dropped 10 bases and J dropped 5 bases, with 15 bases sitting between them. The CDR3 is 13 amino acids. Germline lookup yields CDR1 ENHRY and CDR2 SYGVKD. CDR3: CANRERLDNEQFF. CDR3 DNA: TGTGCCAACCGAGAGAGACTCGACAATGAGCAGTTCTTC.

The rearrangement uses TRBV5-1 and TRBJ2-7; 8 nucleotides align to TRBD1. The J segment lost 4 bases and the V segment lost 4 bases, leaving 13 bases of the junction unmatched. CDR3 length: 16 residues. Germline loops: CDR1 SGHRS, CDR2 YFSETQ. Written as DNA, the CDR3 is TGCGCCAGCAGCCCCGCAGGGCCAGGGGGCTTGTACGAGCAGTACTTC. Protein product: CASSPAGPGGLYEQYF.

This clone was observed a single time. The rearrangement uses TRBV7-2 and TRBJ1-4; TRBD1 matches 11 bases. The CDR3 has 19 residues. Per germline, CDR1 SGHTA and CDR2 FQGNSA. The trim removed 4 bases at V and 0 bases at J, leaving 10 bases unmatched. DNA of the CDR3: TGTGCCAGCAGCTCAACTCATGGACAGGGGGCTGCAACTAATGAAAAACTGTTTTTT. Its protein product is CASSSTHGQGAATNEKLFF.

The chain links TRBV4-1 to TRBJ2-7; no definite D call. V was clipped by 1 base and J by 7 bases, with 8 bases between them. The CDR3 spans 12 residues. CDR1 MGHRA and CDR2 YSYEKL come from the germline V gene. The CDR3 region is CASSQGPWEQYV. The DNA for the CDR3 is TGCGCCAGCAGCCAAGGACCGTGGGAGCAGTACGTC.

The V and J genes are TRBV7-9 and TRBJ1-1; 9 bases fit TRBD1. Per germline, CDR1 SEHNR and CDR2 FQNEAQ (reference sequence). The trim removed 5 bases at V and 3 bases at J, leaving 4 bases unmatched. This CDR3 has 14 residues. Here the CDR3 reads CASSPWTGDTEAFF. CDR3 sequence (DNA): TGTGCCAGCAGCCCGTGGACAGGGGACACTGAAGCTTTCTTT.

V usage is TRBV19 and J usage is TRBJ2-2; D is ambiguous. Germline assignment: CDR1 LNHDA and CDR2 SQIVND (reference sequence). The CDR3 is made up of 12 amino acids. Trimming removed 5 bases from V and 8 bases from J, with 9 bases in between. Written as DNA, the CDR3 is TGTGCCAGTAGTCCTCAGTCAGGGGAGCTGTTTTTT. This encodes CASSPQSGELFF.

The V call is TRBV30, the J call TRBJ1-2, with 11 bases matching TRBD1. The length of the CDR3 is 14 residues. Germline-derived CDR1 and CDR2 are GTSNPN and SVGIG (reference sequence). Losses at the gene ends were 8 bases for V and 7 bases for J; bases not matched to a gene: 12. CDR3 sequence reads: CARPPGQGESGYTF. CDR3 nucleotides: TGTGCCCGACCCCCGGGACAGGGGGAATCTGGCTACACCTTC.

This clone was detected only once. CDR3 DNA: TGTGCCAGCAGCGTAGCGGTAGGGGCGCACGAGCAGTACTTC. It is translated as CASSVAVGAHEQYF. The gene calls are TRBV9 and TRBJ2-7, with D possibly matching TRBD1 (5 bases). The germline V gene encodes CDR1 SGDLS and CDR2 YYNGEE. The CDR3 is made up of 14 amino acids. Trimming removed 0 bases from V and 5 bases from J, with 12 bases in between.

The V gene is TRBV27, the J gene TRBJ1-1; D gene unclear. This CDR3 is built from 13 residues. V lost 6 bases to trimming and J lost 8 bases, with 16 bases between them. The germline V gene has CDR1 MNHEY and CDR2 SMNVEV (reference sequence). The CDR3 sequence is CASRRDLVGEAFF. In DNA, the CDR3 is TGTGCCAGCAGGAGGGATTTGGTGGGGGAAGCTTTCTTT.

The J gene is TRBJ1-1, the V gene TRBV6-5, with a weak D call TRBD1 (5 bases). Between the trimmed V and J ends, which lost 5 bases and 8 bases, there was a span of 9 bases. The CDR3 length is 11 residues. In germline, CDR1 is MNHEY, CDR2 SVGAGI. DNA for the CDR3: TGTGCCAGCAGTCGCCCAGGGGAAGCTTTCTTT. Translating gives CASSRPGEAFF.

The chain carries TRBV5-1 and TRBJ2-5; 9 positions match TRBD2. Germline values: CDR1 SGHRS, CDR2 YFSETQ. Trimming cost V 4 bases and J 5 bases; bases outside gene matches: 6. The CDR3 has 14 amino acids. Here the CDR3 DNA reads TGCGCCAGCAGCGCGGGACTAGCTAAGGAGACCCAGTACTTC. Amino acid sequence: CASSAGLAKETQYF.

V usage is TRBV11-2 and J usage is TRBJ2-3; 9 bases line up with TRBD2. V lost 5 bases to trimming and J lost 1 base; unmatched junction nucleotides: 4. Germline CDR1 is SGHAT and CDR2 is FQNNGV. The CDR3 extends over 15 amino acids. CDR3 amino acids: CASSRLAARTDTQYF. DNA for the CDR3: TGTGCCAGCAGCCGACTAGCGGCCCGCACAGATACGCAGTATTTT.

The J gene is TRBJ1-1, the V gene TRBV18, with unresolved D. Germline lookup yields CDR1 KGHSH and CDR2 LQKENI. This CDR3 is built from 14 residues. V dropped 1 base and J dropped 1 base, with 7 bases sitting between them. CDR3 amino acids: CASSPQSRNTEAFF. In DNA, the CDR3 is TGTGCCAGCTCACCACAGTCCAGGAACACTGAAGCTTTCTTT.

The gene calls are TRBV28 and TRBJ2-2; TRBD2 is a possible D gene (5 bases). Looked up from germline, CDR1 is MDHEN and CDR2 is SYDVKM. CDR3 length: 17 amino acids. V was cut by 6 bases and J by 1 base, with 18 bases left in between. The CDR3 is CASRRGGTPLNTGELFF. The CDR3 DNA follows: TGTGCCAGCAGACGGGGTGGAACACCCCTGAACACCGGGGAGCTGTTTTTT.

The chain combines TRBV7-8 with TRBJ2-7, with 13 bases that match TRBD2. This CDR3 contains 17 residues. The germline CDR1 and CDR2 sequences are SGHVS and FQNEAQ. V gave up 5 bases and J gave up 3 bases; unmatched junction bases: 10. The CDR3 protein is CASSKGLAGPPNYEQYF. The CDR3, as DNA: TGTGCCAGCAGCAAGGGACTAGCGGGGCCCCCCAACTACGAGCAGTACTTC.

This chain links TRBV28 with TRBJ1-5; 9 positions agree with TRBD1. Per the germline V gene, CDR1 is MDHEN and CDR2 is SYDVKM. The CDR3 has 15 amino acids. V was clipped by 6 bases and J by 6 bases; unmatched bases: 9. CDR3 amino acids: CASRTGQGLVQPQHF. In nucleotides, the CDR3 is TGTGCCAGCAGAACCGGACAGGGGCTAGTTCAGCCCCAGCATTTT.

As regards this clone: Different DNA sequences within this sample yield the same CDR3. The chain recombines TRBV5-6 with TRBJ1-1, with 8 bases that match TRBD1. The CDR3 is 14 residues long. The V gene end was trimmed by 4 bases and the J gene end by 4 bases; junction bases not matched to a gene: 6. Germline assignment: CDR1 SGHDT and CDR2 YYEEEE. The CDR3 nucleotides read TGTGCCAGCAGCACAGGACAGGGAGTCACTGAAGCTTTCTTT. Residues: CASSTGQGVTEAFF.

The J gene is TRBJ2-7, the V gene TRBV7-6, with 10 bases identical to TRBD1. The CDR3 consists of 17 residues. The ends lost 5 bases at V and 4 bases at J; junction bases unmatched: 14. CDR1 is SGHVS and CDR2 is FNYEAQ in the germline V gene. The CDR3 DNA reads as TGTGCCAGCAGCCGCCAAGTTGTCGGGACAGGGGCATACGAGCAGTACTTC. Translated, it gives CASSRQVVGTGAYEQYF.

The chain links TRBV2 to TRBJ1-2, with TRBD1 matching 7 bases. The V gene's germline CDR1 is SNHLY and CDR2 FYNNEI. This CDR3 has 14 amino acids. Trimming cost V 6 bases and J 8 bases; bases outside gene matches: 12. The CDR3 reads CASRAGTVIVGYTF. The CDR3 nucleotides read TGTGCCAGCAGGGCCGGGACAGTTATCGTCGGCTACACCTTC.

The chain recombines TRBV7-9 with TRBJ2-2; D may be TRBD1 (6 bases). The CDR3 runs 17 residues. V lost 2 bases and J 5 bases, leaving 18 bases between the germline ends. Germline-derived CDR1 and CDR2 are SEHNR and FQNEAQ (reference sequence). Here the CDR3 DNA reads TGTGCCAGCAGCTTAATTTTTCAGGGGCAAGGAACCGGGGAGCTGTTTTTT. This translates into CASSLIFQGQGTGELFF.

CDR3 DNA: TGTGCCAGCAGCGACAGGGACAGGGCAAATTCACCCCTCCACTTT. This codes for CASSDRDRANSPLHF. This chain uses TRBV7-9 with TRBJ1-6; 9 bases match TRBD1. Trimming cost V 5 bases and J 7 bases; bases outside gene matches: 6. Germline V gene sequence: CDR1 SEHNR, CDR2 FQNEAQ (reference sequence). The CDR3 consists of 15 residues.

This chain links TRBV7-2 with TRBJ2-7, with TRBD2 matching over 7 bases. CDR3 size: 16 residues. Germline-derived CDR1 and CDR2 are SGHTA and FQGNSA. V lost 4 bases and J lost 5; bases outside the gene matches: 14. The CDR3 bases are TGTGCCAGCAGCTCCACCCCCATCGGGGGGATACACGAGCAGTACTTC. It codes for CASSSTPIGGIHEQYF.

This clone was seen a single time. CDR3 amino acids: CASRIQGLGNYGYTF. The CDR3, as DNA: TGTGCCAGTCGGATACAGGGATTGGGAAACTATGGCTACACCTTC. The rearrangement links TRBV2 to TRBJ1-2; possibly TRBD1 for D (6 bases). Trimming shortened V by 9 bases and J by 2 bases, and 19 bases separated the two germline ends. Germline CDR1 and CDR2: SNHLY and FYNNEI. The CDR3 spans 15 residues.

This clone was observed once. The chain couples TRBV4-2 to TRBJ2-2; D may be TRBD2 (7 bases). The germline CDR1 and CDR2 sequences are LGHNA and YNFKEQ. Trimming removed 4 bases from V and 4 bases from J, with 16 bases in between. The CDR3 has 16 residues. CDR3 bases: TGTGCCAGCAGCCGATCATCCGGGGGGCCCACCGGGGAGCTGTTTTTT. This encodes CASSRSSGGPTGELFF.